This T cell receptor beta chain originates from a study of blood T cell repertoires in COVID-19. About the study: Both acute and convalescent COVID-19 samples were obtained from the United States, Italy and Spain. The cDNA or gDNA used as material had been derived from T cells, B-cell-depleted T cells, or PBMCs.

As handled by the study authors: The assay estimated nucleated cells by amplifying reference gene primers. Sequencing was performed with immunoSEQ multiplex PCR; in TCRdb, only in-frame clones are kept and a portion is missing. V, J and clone size are those of that table, while D and trimming were read from the DNA. The sample lists 180,000 or so clones, around nine tenths seen once, with over 3.5% in the top ten. The sequence was obtained from a man in his late teens or twenties with active or convalescent COVID-19. The specimen sequenced was peripheral blood.

In nucleotides, the CDR3 is TGTGCCAGCAGTTGGGACAGCTCTGGAAACACCATATATTTT. Amino acids: CASSWDSSGNTIYF. The chain uses TRBV28 and TRBJ1-3; TRBD1 matches 7 bases. The CDR3 totals 14 residues. Germline-derived CDR1 and CDR2 are MDHEN and SYDVKM. V was clipped by 4 bases and J by 0 bases; unmatched bases: 0.